This passage covers 8 T cell receptor beta chains from one sample sequenced in a study of blood T cell repertoires in COVID-19. Measured with immunoSEQ multiplex PCR; TCRdb has only the in-frame clones, and not every one. The sample lists fewer than 300,000 clones, more than 85% occurring once. The sequenced material came from peripheral blood. These receptors all come from a woman aged 25-40 years with COVID-19, enrolled during active disease.

This clone is a singleton in its sample. The CDR3 DNA sequence: TGTGCCAGCAGCTCGTATCACACAAGAGACAATCGCTTTGGCACTGAAGCTTTCTTT. This codes for CASSSYHTRDNRFGTEAFF. The chain carries TRBV11-2 and TRBJ1-1, with D unclear. The CDR3 contains 19 residues. Germline V CDR1 and CDR2: SGHAT, FQNNGV. V dropped 4 bases and J dropped 4 bases, with 28 bases sitting between them.

V and J are TRBV2 and TRBJ2-2; D is unclear. In germline, CDR1 is SNHLY, CDR2 FYNNEI. The CDR3 extends over 14 amino acids. V gave up 3 bases and J gave up 2 bases, with 7 bases separating them. CDR3 sequence: CASSDGYNTGELFF. DNA of the CDR3: TGTGCCAGCAGTGACGGGTATAACACCGGGGAGCTGTTTTTT.

This rearrangement joins TRBV5-8 to TRBJ2-1; D call uncertain. The CDR3 runs 14 residues. Germline loops: CDR1 SGHTS, CDR2 YDEGEE. The V and J ends lost 9 bases and 7 bases respectively, with 20 bases between them. The CDR3 sequence: CATINPLTVNEQFF. CDR3 nucleotides: TGTGCCACTATCAACCCCCTTACAGTGAATGAGCAGTTCTTC. The whole variable domain, remainder taken from reference TRBV5-8 and TRBJ2-1, is EAGVTQSPTHLIKTRGQQATLRCSPISGHTSVYWYQQALGLGLQFLLWYDEGEERNRGNFPPRFSGRQFPNYSSELNVNALELEDSALYLCATINPLTVNEQFFGPGTRLTVL.

The chain uses TRBV3-1 (or the pseudogene TRBV3-2) and TRBJ2-1; the match to TRBD1 covers 8 bases. With 0 bases clipped from V and 9 bases from J, the junction kept 7 bases outside the gene matches. Germline V gene lookup returns CDR1 LGHDT and CDR2 YNNKEL (reference sequence). CDR3 length: 15 amino acids. CDR3 region: CASSQDSTGGREQFF. In nucleotides, the CDR3 is TGTGCCAGCAGCCAAGATAGCACAGGGGGACGTGAGCAGTTCTTC.

The CDR3, as DNA: TGTGCCAGCGGTTCTAGCGGGAGGGGAGATACGCAGTATTTT. Amino acids: CASGSSGRGDTQYF. This rearrangement joins TRBV6-5 to TRBJ2-3; 12 bases agree with TRBD2. CDR3 size: 14 residues. Germline CDR1 is MNHEY and CDR2 is SVGAGI. Unmatched junction bases numbered 5, after V lost 8 bases and J lost 5 bases.

The chain is built from TRBV9 and TRBJ1-2, with no clear D. Trimming left V 0 bases short and J 5 bases short, with 11 bases between. Germline V CDR1 and CDR2: SGDLS, YYNGEE. The CDR3 length is 14 residues. The CDR3 loop reads CASSVDSPQYGYTF. CDR3 DNA: TGTGCCAGCAGCGTAGATTCCCCGCAGTATGGCTACACCTTC.

V usage is TRBV6-1 and J usage is TRBJ1-5; the D gene is possibly TRBD1 (6 bases). Trimming pared 3 bases from V and 0 bases from J, leaving 9 bases between. The CDR3 length is 15 residues. Per the germline V gene, CDR1 is MNHNS and CDR2 is SASEGT. The DNA for the CDR3 is TGTGCCAGCAGTGATGGGACACCTAGCAATCAGCCCCAGCATTTT. This gives the protein CASSDGTPSNQPQHF.

This rearrangement joins TRBV5-4 to TRBJ1-2; 7 bases align to TRBD1. The J segment lost 6 bases and the V segment lost 1 base, leaving 3 bases of the junction unmatched. This CDR3 comprises 13 residues. Per germline, CDR1 SGHNT and CDR2 YYREEE (reference sequence). CDR3 DNA sequence: TGTGCCAGCAGCTTGACAGGGGTGGATGGCTACACCTTC. Its protein product is CASSLTGVDGYTF.